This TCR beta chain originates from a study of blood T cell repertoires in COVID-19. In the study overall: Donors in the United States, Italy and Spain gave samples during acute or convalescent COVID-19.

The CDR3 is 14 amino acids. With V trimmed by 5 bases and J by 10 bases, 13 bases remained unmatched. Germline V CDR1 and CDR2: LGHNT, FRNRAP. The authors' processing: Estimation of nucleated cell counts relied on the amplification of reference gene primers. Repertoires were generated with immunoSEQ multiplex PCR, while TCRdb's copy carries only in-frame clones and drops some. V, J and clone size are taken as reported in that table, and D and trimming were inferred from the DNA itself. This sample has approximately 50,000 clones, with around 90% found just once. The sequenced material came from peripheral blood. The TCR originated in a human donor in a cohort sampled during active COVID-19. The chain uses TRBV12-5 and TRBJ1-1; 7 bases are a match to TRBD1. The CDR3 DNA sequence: TGTGCTAGTGGTCCCCGTTCGACAGGGCAGCGAGCTTTCTTT. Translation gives CASGPRSTGQRAFF.